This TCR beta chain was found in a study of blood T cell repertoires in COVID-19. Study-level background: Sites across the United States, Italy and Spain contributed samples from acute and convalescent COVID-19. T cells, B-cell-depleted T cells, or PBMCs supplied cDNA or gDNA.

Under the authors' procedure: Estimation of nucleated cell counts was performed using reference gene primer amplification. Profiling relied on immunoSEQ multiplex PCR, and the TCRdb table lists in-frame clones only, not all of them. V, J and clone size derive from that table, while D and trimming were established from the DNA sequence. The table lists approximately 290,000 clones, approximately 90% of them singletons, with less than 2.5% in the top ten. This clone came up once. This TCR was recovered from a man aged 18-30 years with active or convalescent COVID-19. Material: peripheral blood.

Here the CDR3 reads CASWRQSSYEQYF. CDR3 DNA: TGTGCCAGCTGGAGACAGAGCTCCTACGAGCAGTACTTC. The chain joins TRBV6-5 to TRBJ2-7; D may be TRBD1 (5 bases). The V gene lost 8 bases and the J gene lost 0 bases, with 11 bases spanning the gap. The CDR3 covers 13 residues. Germline V gives CDR1 MNHEY, CDR2 SVGAGI.